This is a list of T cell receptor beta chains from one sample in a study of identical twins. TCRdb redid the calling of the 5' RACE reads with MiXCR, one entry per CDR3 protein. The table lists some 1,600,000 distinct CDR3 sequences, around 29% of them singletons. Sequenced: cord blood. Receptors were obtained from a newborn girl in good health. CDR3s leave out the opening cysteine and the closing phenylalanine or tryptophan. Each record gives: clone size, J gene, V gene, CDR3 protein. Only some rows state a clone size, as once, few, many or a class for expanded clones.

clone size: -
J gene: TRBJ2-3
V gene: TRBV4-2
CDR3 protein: ASSREGPLSTDTQY

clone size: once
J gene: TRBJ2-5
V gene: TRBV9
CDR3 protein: ASSVGSGTYNEQY

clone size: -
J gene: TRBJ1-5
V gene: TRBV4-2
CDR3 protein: ASSPSRGGNQPQH

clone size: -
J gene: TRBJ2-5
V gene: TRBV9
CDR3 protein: ASSLRFGQRGETQY

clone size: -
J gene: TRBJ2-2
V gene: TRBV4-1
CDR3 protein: ASRWGTSVGELF

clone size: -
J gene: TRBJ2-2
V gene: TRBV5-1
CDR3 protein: ASSRSGAYTGELF

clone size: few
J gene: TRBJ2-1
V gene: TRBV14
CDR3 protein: ASSHPGTSNYNEQF

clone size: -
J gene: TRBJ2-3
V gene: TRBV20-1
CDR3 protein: SGRLAGGSTDTQY

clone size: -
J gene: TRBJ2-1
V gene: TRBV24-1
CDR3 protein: ATGTSGVNEQF

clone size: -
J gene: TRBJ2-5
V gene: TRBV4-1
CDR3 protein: ASSLEGPGTEQETQY

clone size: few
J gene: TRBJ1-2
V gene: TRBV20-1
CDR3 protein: SAANGQGANYGYT

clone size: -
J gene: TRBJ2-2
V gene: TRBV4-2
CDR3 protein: ASSRRRANTGELF

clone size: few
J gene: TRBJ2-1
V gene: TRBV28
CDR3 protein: ASRLAGRNLNEQF

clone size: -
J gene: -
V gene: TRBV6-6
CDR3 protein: ASLQGGHEQY

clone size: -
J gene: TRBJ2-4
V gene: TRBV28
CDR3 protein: ASSIWARRGQETRY

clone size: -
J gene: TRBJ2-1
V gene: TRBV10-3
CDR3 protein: AISEPGYNEQF

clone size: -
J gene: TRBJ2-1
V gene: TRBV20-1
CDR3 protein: SARRAIYNEQF

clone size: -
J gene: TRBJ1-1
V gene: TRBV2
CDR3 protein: ASKTTEAF

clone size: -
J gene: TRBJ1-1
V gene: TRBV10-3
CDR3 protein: AISEKGNTEAF

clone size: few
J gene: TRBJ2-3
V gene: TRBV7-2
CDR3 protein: ASSLGLLGTFSTDTQY

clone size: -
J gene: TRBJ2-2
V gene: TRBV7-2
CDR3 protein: ASSSLRAGELF

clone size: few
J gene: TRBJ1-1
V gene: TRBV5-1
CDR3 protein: ASSPEGGRTTEAF

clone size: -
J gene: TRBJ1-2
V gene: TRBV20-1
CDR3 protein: SARVRQGGNYGYT

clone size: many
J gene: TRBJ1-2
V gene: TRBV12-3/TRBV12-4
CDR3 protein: ASSFYSGRGNYGYT

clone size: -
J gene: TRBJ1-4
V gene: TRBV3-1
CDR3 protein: ASSNPGQSNEKVF

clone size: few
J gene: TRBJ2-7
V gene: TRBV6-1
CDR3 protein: ASMRDRGYEQY

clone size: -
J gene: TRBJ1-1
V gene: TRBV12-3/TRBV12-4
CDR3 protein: ASNSPGGRGEAF

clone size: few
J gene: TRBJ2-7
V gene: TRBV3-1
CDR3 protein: ASSQAGTLPAYEQY

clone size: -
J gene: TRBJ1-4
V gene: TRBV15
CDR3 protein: ATSRDHNEKLF

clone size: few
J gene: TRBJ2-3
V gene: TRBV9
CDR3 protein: ASSAWGADTQY

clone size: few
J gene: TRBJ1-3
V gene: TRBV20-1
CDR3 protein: SAPGQGNTIY

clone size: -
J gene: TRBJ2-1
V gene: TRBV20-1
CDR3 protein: SARDFRLAGGPWYNEQF

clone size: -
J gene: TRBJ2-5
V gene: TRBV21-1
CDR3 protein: ASSKESRRGQETQY

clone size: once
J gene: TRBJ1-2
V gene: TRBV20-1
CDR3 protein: SASPFKSRGGANYGYT

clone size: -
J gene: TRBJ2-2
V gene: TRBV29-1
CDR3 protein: SVAVAGELF

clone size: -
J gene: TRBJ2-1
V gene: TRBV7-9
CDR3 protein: ASSLDPTARQF

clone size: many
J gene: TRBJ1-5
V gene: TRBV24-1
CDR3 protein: ATSDLGQPQH

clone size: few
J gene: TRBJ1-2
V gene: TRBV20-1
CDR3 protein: SARGGVGDGYT

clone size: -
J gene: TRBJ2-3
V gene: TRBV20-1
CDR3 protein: SANRALSTDTQY

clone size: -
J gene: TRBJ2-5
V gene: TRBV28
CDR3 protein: ASSFFRGRQVVEGQETQY

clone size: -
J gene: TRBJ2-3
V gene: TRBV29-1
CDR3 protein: SVERRDTDTQY

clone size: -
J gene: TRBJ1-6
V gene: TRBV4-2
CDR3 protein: ASSQVVEGSPLH